This T cell receptor (beta chain) stems from a study of long-term antiretroviral therapy in people with HIV. As for the study in general: Some samples came about a decade before the 2015 immediate-ART recommendation, and these were the earliest. Overall study findings and caveats: Blood, drawn from the mid-2000s to the late 2010s, may reflect older ART regimens.

With respect to this clone: Its antigen is undetermined.

Trimming shortened V by 8 bases and J by 2 bases, and 9 bases separated the two germline ends. Germline CDR1 is GTSNPN and CDR2 is SVGIG (reference sequence). The CDR3 consists of 12 residues. The assay, immunoSEQ v3.0, was run at survey level. Here immunoSEQ multiplex PCR was the method, and the copy in TCRdb shows in-frame clones only, minus some. The sample has 25,000 to 35,000 clones; roughly 96% are singletons. The material sequenced was unsorted PBMCs, taken 6.5 to 6.6 years after starting antiretroviral therapy. V usage is TRBV30 and J usage is TRBJ2-2; D remains unclear. The TCR comes from a man younger than 45 with HIV. For the CDR3, the DNA is TGTGCCAGTGTAGGCAACACCGGGGAGCTGTTTTTT. Translated, it gives CASVGNTGELFF. The full variable domain, in which reference TRBV30 and TRBJ2-2 provide the parts outside the CDR3, is SQTIHQWPATLVQPVGSPLSLECTVEGTSNPNLYWYRQAAGRGLQLLFYSVGIGQISSEVPQNLSASRPQDRQFILSSKKLLLSDSGFYLCASVGNTGELFFGEGSRLTVL.